Listed here are 10 T cell receptor beta chains from one sample, sequenced in a study of blood T cells in healthy people across ages. PCR was performed a second time for about 7 to 12 cycles using a sample-barcoded 5' primer and a J-beta primer mix. TCRdb reanalysed the 5' RACE reads using MiXCR and keeps one entry per CDR3 protein. This sample has over a million distinct CDR3 sequences, with almost 60% found just once. Sequences were obtained from blood. These receptors were taken from a man between 18 and 29 years old in good health.

V usage is TRBV4-3 and J usage is TRBJ1-2, with D possibly matching TRBD1 (5 bases). Trimming removed 5 bases at V and 10 bases at J, with 11 bases between. This CDR3 has 11 residues. Germline V lookup: CDR1 LGHNA, CDR2 YSLEER. The CDR3: CASSRGYDYTF. DNA for the CDR3: TGCGCCAGCAGCAGGGGATACGACTACACCTTC.

This clonotype was detected only once. This rearrangement joins TRBV7-2 to TRBJ2-5; the match to TRBD1 covers 7 bases. The CDR3 consists of 14 residues. Germline lookup yields CDR1 SGHTA and CDR2 FQGNSA. V lost 5 bases, J lost 3 bases, and 6 bases stayed unmatched. CDR3 amino acids: CASSPSGTEETQYF. DNA for the CDR3: TGTGCCAGCAGCCCATCCGGGACAGAAGAGACCCAGTACTTC.

This chain joins TRBV10-3 and TRBJ2-7, with D perhaps matching TRBD1 (5 bases). The CDR3 is 16 amino acids. Germline V gives CDR1 ENHRY, CDR2 SYGVKD. Trimming cost V 2 bases and J 2 bases, with 16 bases left between them. CDR3 in amino acids: CAISELRQSYAYEQYF. The CDR3, as DNA: TGTGCCATCAGTGAGCTAAGACAGTCGTACGCCTACGAGCAGTACTTC.

The chain joins TRBV6-5 to TRBJ2-7; 7 bases line up with TRBD1. The assigned J gene may be wrong: the sequence end matches TRBJ2-5 better. The CDR3 runs to 12 residues. CDR1 MNHEY and CDR2 SVGAGI come from the germline V gene. The CDR3 loop reads CASSRQGQTQYF. CDR3 in DNA: TGTGCCAGCAGCAGACAGGGCCAGACCCAGTACTTC.

The rearrangement joins TRBV7-8 to TRBJ2-1; TRBD2 matches at 9 bases. Unmatched junction bases numbered 5, after V lost 3 bases and J lost 8 bases. This CDR3 has 14 amino acids. Germline lookup yields CDR1 SGHVS and CDR2 FQNEAQ. CDR3 DNA sequence: TGTGCCAGCAGCTTGACGACTAGCGGCTATGAGCAGTTCTTC. This translates into CASSLTTSGYEQFF. Combining the CDR3 with reference TRBV7-8 and TRBJ2-1 gives the whole variable domain GAGVSQSPRYKVAKRGQDVALRCDPISGHVSLFWYQQALGQGPEFLTYFQNEAQLDKSGLPSDRFFAERPEGSVSTLKIQRTQQEDSAVYLCASSLTTSGYEQFFGPGTRLTVL.

This chain uses TRBV20-1 with TRBJ2-3; the D gene is possibly TRBD1 (5 bases). Trimming left V 2 bases short and J 0 bases short, with 15 bases between. Germline values: CDR1 DFQATT, CDR2 SNEGSKA (reference sequence). CDR3 length: 16 amino acids. The CDR3 DNA follows: TGCAGTGCTAGAATGGTCCCGGCAGGGAGCACAGATACGCAGTATTTT. Translation gives CSARMVPAGSTDTQYF.

The rearrangement uses TRBV13 and TRBJ2-1; 8 nucleotides match TRBD1. This CDR3 is built from 14 residues. In germline, CDR1 is PRHDT, CDR2 FYEKMQ (reference sequence). With 6 bases clipped from V and 9 bases from J, the junction kept 10 bases outside the gene matches. In nucleotides, the CDR3 is TGTGCCAGCAGTTCTCCAGGGGGCTGGACTGAGCAGTTCTTC. Translated: CASSSPGGWTEQFF.

This clonotype has just one count. The V gene is TRBV9, the J gene TRBJ2-5, with 11 bases identical to TRBD2. The ends lost 4 bases at V and 5 bases at J; junction bases unmatched: 10. CDR1 is SGDLS, CDR2 YYNGEE, per germline. CDR3 length equals 16 residues. The CDR3 is CASSPPLAGVGETQYF. The CDR3 DNA follows: TGTGCCAGCAGCCCTCCACTAGCGGGAGTAGGGGAGACCCAGTACTTC. The full variable domain, its missing parts supplied by reference TRBV9 and TRBJ2-5, is DSGVTQTPKHLITATGQRVTLRCSPRSGDLSVYWYQQSLDQGLQFLIQYYNGEERAKGNILERFSAQQFPDLHSELNLSSLELGDSALYFCASSPPLAGVGETQYFGPGTRLLVL.

The chain carries TRBV7-6 and TRBJ2-1, with 10 bases that match TRBD1. Looked up from germline, CDR1 is SGHVS and CDR2 is FNYEAQ. The CDR3 consists of 16 residues. V shed 4 bases and J 9 bases; nucleotides not matched to a gene: 12. The DNA of the CDR3 is TGTGCCAGCAGCTGGCGCCGGGACAGGGGTAGAGGTGAGCAGTTCTTC. As protein: CASSWRRDRGRGEQFF.

CDR3 sequence reads: CSARGTDSLNYGYTF. Here the CDR3 DNA reads TGCAGTGCTAGAGGGACAGATTCCCTTAACTATGGCTACACCTTC. This chain joins TRBV20-1 and TRBJ1-2, with a possible D match to TRBD1 (6 bases). Germline values: CDR1 DFQATT, CDR2 SNEGSKA (reference sequence). The CDR3 sequence is 15 residues long. The V and J ends lost 1 base and 1 base respectively, with 13 bases between them.